This TCR beta chain was recorded in a study of STAT3 mutations in large granular lymphocyte leukemia. Study-level points and caveats: Sampling intervals varied between patients and samples. In several patients, dominant TCR clone burden exceeded STAT3 mutant burden, suggesting STAT3 mutation arose secondarily. No sample exists from the first appearance of each clone. Every T-cell large granular lymphocyte leukemia patient had at least one immunodominant TCR beta clonotype.

This clone was seen once. What it binds is not known. In germline, CDR1 is SGHAT, CDR2 FQNNGV. This CDR3 is 15 amino acids long. V lost 1 base, J lost 1 base, and 10 bases lay in between. Each sample's TCRbeta library yielded on average around 42,000 productive templates. The repertoire was sequenced with immunoSEQ multiplex PCR; TCRdb's copy has only in-frame clones and lacks some. Of some 5,400 clones listed, around 94% are singletons. The TCR sequence derives from a man aged 60 to 69 with T-cell large granular lymphocyte leukemia. Some clones in this sample may be carry-over from other donors' samples. The sequencing input was peripheral blood mononuclear cells. V gene TRBV11-2 combines with J gene TRBJ1-1; no reliable D call. CDR3 residues: CASSLGRFKNTEAFF. In DNA, the CDR3 is TGTGCCAGCAGCTTAGGCAGATTTAAGAACACTGAAGCTTTCTTT.